The sequence of this T cell receptor (beta chain) was determined in a study of beta chain features in type 1 diabetes. Turning to the study itself: All samples combined gave about 100 million sorted cells for examination. Study results and limitations: TCRB CDR3 length was moderately but significantly reduced in all four CD4+ subsets of Type 1 diabetes patients. Naive, central memory and Treg TCRB repertoires appeared more alike in patients than in healthy donors.

Every bit of the isolated RNA underwent reverse transcription, so sequencing read expressed TCRB transcripts. The assay was immunoSEQ multiplex PCR, and TCRdb's table has in-frame clones only and misses some. The table has roughly 380,000 clones, about 20% seen once; the top ten hold under 0.05%. Trimming removed 2 bases from V and 5 bases from J; junction bases left unmatched: 3. The germline V gene encodes CDR1 SGHRS and CDR2 YFSETQ. The CDR3 consists of 14 residues. This clone was detected a few times. Its target is unknown. J is TRBJ2-1 and V is TRBV5-1, with 8 nucleotides matching TRBD1. The source material was naive CD4+ T cells from blood. This clonotype was obtained from a woman aged 18 to 35 in good health. In nucleotides, the CDR3 is TGCGCCAGCAGCTTAGGACAGGGACACAATGAGCAGTTCTTC. Amino acids: CASSLGQGHNEQFF.